This TCR beta chain stems from a study of cytomegalovirus exposure and HLA in healthy donors. As for the study in general: There were over 350 genotyped donors. Of these, about 80% fell in the genetic ancestry cluster associated with self-reported Caucasian donors. Study-level findings and limits: Later work found most CMV-associated TCR beta chains apparently HLA-restricted. The authors listed approximately 160 TCR beta chains as cytomegalovirus-associated.

Researchers ran the PCR with 60 Vbeta and 13 Jbeta primers. Original methodology: An analysis performed later counted 74 million or so unique TCR beta chains (roughly 11 million of them shared). TCRdb's table, derived via immunoSEQ multiplex PCR, lists solely in-frame clones and lacks some. V and J calls and clone size follow that table, whereas D and trimming were derived from the DNA. The sample contains about 76,000 clones, roughly 70% of which appear only once. The sample holds one count of this clone. The antigen is unknown. Sequences were obtained from PBMCs. The TCR sequence derives from a man in his fifties or sixties in good health and CMV-seropositive.

CDR3 amino acids: CAIRTGGGNQPQHF. The CDR3 coding sequence is TGTGCCATTAGGACAGGGGGCGGCAATCAGCCCCAGCATTTT. The chain is built from TRBV6-6 and TRBJ1-5; 11 bases line up with TRBD1. Germline V gives CDR1 MNHNY, CDR2 SVGAGI (reference sequence). Trimming cost V 10 bases and J 2 bases; bases outside gene matches: 4. CDR3 size: 14 residues.